The entry below describes one T cell receptor beta chain. These data are taken from a study of CD8 T cells in Susac syndrome. Random hexamers primed reverse transcription of about 0.45 to 1 ug RNA. TCRdb ran MiXCR on the immunoSEQ multiplex PCR reads and lists one entry per CDR3 protein. The sample has some 120,000 distinct CDR3 sequences, roughly 89% seen once; the top ten hold about 0.25%. Germline lookup yields CDR1 LGHNA and CDR2 YNFKEQ. Trimming shortened V by 0 bases and J by 0 bases, and 12 bases separated the two germline ends. The CDR3 is 18 residues long. The T cells that were sequenced for TCR beta were CD8+ and CD4+ cells from blood. The multiple sclerosis control group consisted of treatment-naive patients whose relapsing-remitting disease, which was either stable or active, fulfilled revised McDonald criteria.

This rearrangement joins TRBV4-2 to TRBJ2-6, with D unresolved. This clonotype was sampled from a human donor with multiple sclerosis. The sample consisted of CD8+ T cells from PBMCs. CDR3 sequence reads: CASSQDVGLYSGANVLTF. The CDR3 region has the DNA TGTGCCAGCAGCCAAGATGTCGGGCTTTACTCTGGGGCCAACGTCCTGACTTTC.